This T cell receptor (beta chain) came from a study of blood T cell repertoires in COVID-19. Study-level information: Samples representing acute and convalescent COVID-19 were sourced from the United States, Italy and Spain. Sample material is recorded as cDNA or gDNA derived from T cells, B-cell-depleted T cells, or PBMCs.

The CDR3 is made up of 16 amino acids. The germline V gene has CDR1 SGHNT and CDR2 YYREEE (reference sequence). V lost 4 bases and J lost 4; bases outside the gene matches: 14. Original handling: Nucleated cell number was recorded as an estimate derived from reference gene primer amplification. Repertoires were generated with immunoSEQ multiplex PCR, while TCRdb's copy carries only in-frame clones and drops some. The V and J calls and clone size come from that table; D and trimming were worked out from the DNA. The repertoire holds tens of thousands of clones, with roughly 88% as singletons. The material sequenced was peripheral blood. This TCR derives from an elderly man with active or convalescent COVID-19. The chain couples TRBV5-4 to TRBJ2-7; 7 bases align to TRBD1. The DNA of the CDR3 is TGTGCCAGCAGCAGAGAGGTGGGACAGTTCTCTTACGAGCAGTACTTC. Its protein is CASSREVGQFSYEQYF.